What follows are 7 T cell receptor beta chains derived from one specimen sequenced in a study of tumour-infiltrating T cells in Burkitt lymphoma. Assay: immunoSEQ multiplex PCR; the TCRdb copy retains only in-frame clones and omits some. The repertoire holds approximately 46,000 clones, with more than 25% as singletons. The material sequenced was tumor tissue. These receptors all stem from a human donor with Burkitt lymphoma.

CDR3 in DNA: TGTGCCAGCAGTTTATGGGCAACCTACGAGCAGTACTTC. This sequence encodes CASSLWATYEQYF. The rearrangement links TRBV28 to TRBJ2-7; D is unclear. Trimming stripped 0 bases from V and 2 bases from J, with 5 bases between. The germline CDR1 and CDR2 sequences are MDHEN and SYDVKM. The CDR3 extends over 13 amino acids.

This clone was recorded many times. V usage is TRBV7-6 and J usage is TRBJ1-4; D is unclear. The V gene lost 4 bases and the J gene lost 7 bases, with 10 bases spanning the gap. Germline CDR1 is SGHVS and CDR2 is FNYEAQ. The CDR3 totals 13 residues. CDR3 region: CASSWKRGEKLFF. CDR3 nucleotide sequence: TGTGCCAGCAGCTGGAAACGGGGTGAAAAACTGTTTTTT. Full variable domain (outside the CDR3, taken from reference TRBV7-6 and TRBJ1-4): GAGVSQSPRYKVTKRGQDVALRCDPISGHVSLYWYRQALGQGPEFLTYFNYEAQQDKSGLPNDRFSAERPEGSISTLTIQRTEQRDSAMYRCASSWKRGEKLFFGSGTQLSVL.

This clone has more than one count but fewer than ten. The CDR3 protein is CASSLGYRTANNSPLHF. The CDR3 DNA is TGTGCCAGCAGCTTAGGGTATCGGACAGCGAATAATTCACCCCTCCACTTT. The rearrangement joins TRBV7-2 to TRBJ1-6, with a tentative D call TRBD1 (6 bases). V gave up 1 base and J gave up 5 bases, with 15 bases separating them. The germline V gene encodes CDR1 SGHTA and CDR2 FQGNSA. This CDR3 is 17 amino acids long.

The chain uses TRBV7-2 and TRBJ2-1; TRBD2 might be the D (6 bases). Germline V lookup: CDR1 SGHTA, CDR2 FQGNSA. Between the trimmed V and J ends, which lost 5 bases and 3 bases, there was a span of 11 bases. The CDR3 length is 14 residues. CDR3 loop: CASSLGTYYNEQFF. Here the CDR3 DNA reads TGTGCCAGCAGCCTAGGGACTTACTACAATGAGCAGTTCTTC.

The chain couples TRBV19 to TRBJ1-4; 11 nucleotides agree with TRBD1. Germline lookup yields CDR1 LNHDA and CDR2 SQIVND (reference sequence). The CDR3 length is 15 residues. The V gene end was trimmed by 7 bases and the J gene end by 7 bases; junction bases not matched to a gene: 8. The CDR3 is CASTDGGTGGEKLFF. CDR3 sequence (DNA): TGTGCCAGTACCGATGGCGGGACAGGGGGTGAAAAACTGTTTTTT.

V gene TRBV10-3 combines with J gene TRBJ2-5; 7 bases map to TRBD1. CDR3 length: 13 residues. The V and J ends lost 8 bases and 2 bases, in that order; junction bases with no gene match: 5. CDR1 is ENHRY, CDR2 SYGVKD, per germline. The DNA of the CDR3 is TGTGCCATCTCAGGCAGGGGGCAAGAGACCCAGTACTTC. It specifies CAISGRGQETQYF.

V and J are TRBV5-5 and TRBJ1-6, with D uncertain. The V gene's germline CDR1 is SGHKS and CDR2 YYEKEE (reference sequence). The CDR3 has 12 residues. V was clipped by 7 bases and J by 9 bases, with 11 bases between them. CDR3 nucleotides: TGTGCCAGCCCAGCCCCTCGTTCACCCCTCCACTTT. It encodes CASPAPRSPLHF.